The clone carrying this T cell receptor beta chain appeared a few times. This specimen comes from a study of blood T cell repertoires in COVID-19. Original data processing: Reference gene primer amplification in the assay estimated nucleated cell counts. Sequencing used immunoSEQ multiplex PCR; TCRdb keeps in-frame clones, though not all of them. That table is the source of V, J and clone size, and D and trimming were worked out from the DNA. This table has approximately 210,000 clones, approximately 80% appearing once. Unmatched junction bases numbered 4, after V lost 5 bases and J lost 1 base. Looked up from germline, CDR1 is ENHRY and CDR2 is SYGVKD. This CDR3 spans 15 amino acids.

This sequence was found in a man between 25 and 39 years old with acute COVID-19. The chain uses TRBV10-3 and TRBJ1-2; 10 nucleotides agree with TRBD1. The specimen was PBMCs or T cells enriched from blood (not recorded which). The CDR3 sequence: CAISSGTGVNYGYTF. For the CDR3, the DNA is TGTGCCATCAGTAGCGGGACAGGGGTTAACTATGGCTACACCTTC.